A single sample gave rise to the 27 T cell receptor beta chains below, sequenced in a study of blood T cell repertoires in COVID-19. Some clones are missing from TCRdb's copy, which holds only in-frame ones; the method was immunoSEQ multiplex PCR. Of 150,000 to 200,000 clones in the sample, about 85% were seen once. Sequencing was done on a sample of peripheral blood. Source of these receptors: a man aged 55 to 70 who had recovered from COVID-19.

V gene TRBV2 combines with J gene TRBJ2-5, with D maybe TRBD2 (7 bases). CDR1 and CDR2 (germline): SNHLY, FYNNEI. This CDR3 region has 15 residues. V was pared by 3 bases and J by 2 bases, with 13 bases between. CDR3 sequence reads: CASSDPGGTQETQYF. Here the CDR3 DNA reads TGTGCCAGCAGTGATCCCGGGGGGACACAAGAGACCCAGTACTTC.

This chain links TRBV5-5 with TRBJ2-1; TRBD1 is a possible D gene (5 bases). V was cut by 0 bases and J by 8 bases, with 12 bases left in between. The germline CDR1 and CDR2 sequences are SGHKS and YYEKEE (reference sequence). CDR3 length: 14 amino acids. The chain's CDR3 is CASSLEPGYDEQFF. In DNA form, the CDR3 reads TGTGCCAGCAGCTTGGAGCCAGGGTACGATGAGCAGTTCTTC.

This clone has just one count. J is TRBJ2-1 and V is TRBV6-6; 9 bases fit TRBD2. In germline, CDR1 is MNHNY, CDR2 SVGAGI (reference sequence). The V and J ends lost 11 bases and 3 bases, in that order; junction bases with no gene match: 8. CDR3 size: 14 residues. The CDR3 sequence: CAGGAGGSYNEQFF. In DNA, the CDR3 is TGTGCCGGGGGAGCGGGGGGTAGCTACAATGAGCAGTTCTTC.

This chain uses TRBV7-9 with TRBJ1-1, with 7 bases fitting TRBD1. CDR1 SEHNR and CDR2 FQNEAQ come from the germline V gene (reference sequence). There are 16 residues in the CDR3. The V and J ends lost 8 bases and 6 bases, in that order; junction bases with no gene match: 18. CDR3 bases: TGTGCCAGCGGCGGAGACAGGGAAAAGAGTTCAGCTGAAGCTTTCTTT. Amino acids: CASGGDREKSSAEAFF.

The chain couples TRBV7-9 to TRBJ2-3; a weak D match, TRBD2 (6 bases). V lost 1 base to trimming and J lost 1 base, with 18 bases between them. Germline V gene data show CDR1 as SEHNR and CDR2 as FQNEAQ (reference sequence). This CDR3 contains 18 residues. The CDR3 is CASSLGLNAGLGTDTQYF. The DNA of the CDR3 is TGTGCCAGCAGCTTAGGTCTCAATGCGGGACTGGGCACAGATACGCAGTATTTT.

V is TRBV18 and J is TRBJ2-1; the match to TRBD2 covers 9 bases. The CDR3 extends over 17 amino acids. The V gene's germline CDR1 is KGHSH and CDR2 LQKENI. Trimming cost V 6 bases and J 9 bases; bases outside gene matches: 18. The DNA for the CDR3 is TGTGCCAGCTCTCCCTTCGAGCGGGGGGCCTCGGCGGGTGAGCAGTTCTTC. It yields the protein CASSPFERGASAGEQFF.

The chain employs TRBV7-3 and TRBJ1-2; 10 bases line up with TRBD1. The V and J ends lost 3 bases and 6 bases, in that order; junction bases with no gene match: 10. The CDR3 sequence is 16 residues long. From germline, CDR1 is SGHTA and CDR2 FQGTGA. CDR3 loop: CASSFLSPDRGNGYTF. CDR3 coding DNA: TGTGCCAGCAGCTTTTTGTCCCCGGACAGGGGGAATGGCTACACCTTC.

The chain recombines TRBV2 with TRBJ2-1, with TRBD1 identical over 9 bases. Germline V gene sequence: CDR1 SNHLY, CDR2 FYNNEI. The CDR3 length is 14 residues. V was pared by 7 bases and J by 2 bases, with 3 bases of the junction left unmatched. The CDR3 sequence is CASTRDRAYNEQFF. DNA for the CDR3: TGTGCCAGCACCCGGGACAGGGCCTACAATGAGCAGTTCTTC.

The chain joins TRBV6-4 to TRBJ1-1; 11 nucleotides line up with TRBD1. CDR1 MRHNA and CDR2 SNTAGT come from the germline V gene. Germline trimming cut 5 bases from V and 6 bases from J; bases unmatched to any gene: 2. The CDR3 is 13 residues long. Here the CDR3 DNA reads TGTGCCAGCAGTCGGGACAGGGGGTCTGAAGCTTTCTTT. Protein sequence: CASSRDRGSEAFF.

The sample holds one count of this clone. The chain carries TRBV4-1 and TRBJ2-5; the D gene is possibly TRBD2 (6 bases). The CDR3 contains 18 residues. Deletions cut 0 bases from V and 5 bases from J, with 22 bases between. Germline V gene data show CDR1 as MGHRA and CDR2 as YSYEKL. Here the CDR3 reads CASSQDEDWGGGTETQYF. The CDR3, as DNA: TGCGCCAGCAGCCAAGATGAGGACTGGGGTGGGGGGACGGAGACCCAGTACTTC.

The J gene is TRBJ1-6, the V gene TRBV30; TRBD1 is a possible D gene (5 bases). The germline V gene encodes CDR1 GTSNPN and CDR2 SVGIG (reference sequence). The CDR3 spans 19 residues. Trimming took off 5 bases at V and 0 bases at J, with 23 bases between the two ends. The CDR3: CAWGRGFGPRGSYNSPLHF. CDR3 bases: TGTGCCTGGGGCCGGGGGTTTGGCCCAAGGGGCTCCTATAATTCACCCCTCCACTTT.

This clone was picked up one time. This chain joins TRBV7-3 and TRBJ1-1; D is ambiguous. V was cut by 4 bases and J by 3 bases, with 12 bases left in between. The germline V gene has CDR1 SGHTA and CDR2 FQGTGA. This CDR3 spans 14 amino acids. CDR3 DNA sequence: TGTGCCAGCAGCTCCCTAGGCTTGGACACTGAAGCTTTCTTT. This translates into CASSSLGLDTEAFF.

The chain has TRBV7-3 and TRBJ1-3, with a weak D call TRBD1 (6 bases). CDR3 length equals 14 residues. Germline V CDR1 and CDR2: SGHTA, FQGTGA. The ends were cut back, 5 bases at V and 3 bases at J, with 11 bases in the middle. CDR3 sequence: CASSKQGSGNTIYF. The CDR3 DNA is TGTGCCAGCAGCAAACAGGGTAGTGGAAACACCATATATTTT.

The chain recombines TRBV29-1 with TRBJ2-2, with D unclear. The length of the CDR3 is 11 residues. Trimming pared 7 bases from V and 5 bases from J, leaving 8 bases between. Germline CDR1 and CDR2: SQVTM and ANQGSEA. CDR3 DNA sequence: TGCAGCGCAGCCGTAACCGGGGAGCTGTTTTTT. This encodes CSAAVTGELFF.

DNA for the CDR3: TGCAGCGTGTGGACAGGCCCCCTTTATGGCTACACCTTC. Encoded protein: CSVWTGPLYGYTF. The chain employs TRBV29-1 and TRBJ1-2; TRBD1 matches 7 bases. Germline CDR1 reads SQVTM; CDR2 reads ANQGSEA. Trimming at V came to 6 bases and at J to 5 bases, leaving 9 bases not matched to a gene. This CDR3 region has 13 residues.

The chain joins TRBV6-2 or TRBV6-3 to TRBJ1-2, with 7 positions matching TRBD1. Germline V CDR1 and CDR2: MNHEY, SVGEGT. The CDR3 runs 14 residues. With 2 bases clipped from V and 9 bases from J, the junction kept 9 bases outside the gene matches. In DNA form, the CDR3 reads TGTGCCAGCAGTTACGACCGACAGGGCCCCCGCTACACCTTC. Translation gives CASSYDRQGPRYTF.

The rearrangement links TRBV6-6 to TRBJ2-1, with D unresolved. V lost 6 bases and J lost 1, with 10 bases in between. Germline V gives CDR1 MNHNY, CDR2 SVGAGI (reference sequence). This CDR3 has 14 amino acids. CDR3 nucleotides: TGTGCCAGCAGGGGCCTTTCGTCCTACAATGAGCAGTTCTTC. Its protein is CASRGLSSYNEQFF.

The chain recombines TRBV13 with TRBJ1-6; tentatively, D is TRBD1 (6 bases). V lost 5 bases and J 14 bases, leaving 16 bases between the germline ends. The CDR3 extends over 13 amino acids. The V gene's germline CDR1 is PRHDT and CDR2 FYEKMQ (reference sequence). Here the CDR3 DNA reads TGTGCCAGCAGCCCACCGGACAGCTCAACCCTCCACTTT. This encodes CASSPPDSSTLHF.

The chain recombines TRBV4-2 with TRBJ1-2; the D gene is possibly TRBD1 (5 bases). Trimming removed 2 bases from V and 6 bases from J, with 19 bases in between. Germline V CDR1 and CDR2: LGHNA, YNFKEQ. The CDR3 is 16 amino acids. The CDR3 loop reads CASSQNYRGRVDGYTF. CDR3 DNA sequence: TGTGCCAGCAGCCAAAATTACCGGGGGAGGGTCGATGGCTACACCTTC.

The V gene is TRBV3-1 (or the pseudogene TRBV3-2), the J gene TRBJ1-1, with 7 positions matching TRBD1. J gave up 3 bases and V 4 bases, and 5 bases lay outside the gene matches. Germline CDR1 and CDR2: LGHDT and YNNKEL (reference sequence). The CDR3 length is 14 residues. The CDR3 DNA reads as TGTGCCAGCAGCCTAAACAGGGGCGACACTGAAGCTTTCTTT. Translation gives CASSLNRGDTEAFF.

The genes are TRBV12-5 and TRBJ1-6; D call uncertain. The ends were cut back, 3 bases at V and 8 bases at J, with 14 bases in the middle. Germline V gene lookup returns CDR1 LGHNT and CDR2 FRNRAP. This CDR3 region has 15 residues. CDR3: CASGLSLRGDSPLHF. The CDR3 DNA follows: TGTGCTAGTGGTTTATCCCTCCGGGGAGATTCACCCCTCCACTTT.

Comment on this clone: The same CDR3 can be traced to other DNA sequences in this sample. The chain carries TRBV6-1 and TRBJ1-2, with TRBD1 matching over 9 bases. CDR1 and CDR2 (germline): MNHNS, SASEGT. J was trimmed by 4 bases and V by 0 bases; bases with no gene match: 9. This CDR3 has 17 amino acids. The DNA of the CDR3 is TGTGCCAGCAGTGAAGCCCCCGACAGGGGGATTCGCTATGGCTACACCTTC. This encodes CASSEAPDRGIRYGYTF.

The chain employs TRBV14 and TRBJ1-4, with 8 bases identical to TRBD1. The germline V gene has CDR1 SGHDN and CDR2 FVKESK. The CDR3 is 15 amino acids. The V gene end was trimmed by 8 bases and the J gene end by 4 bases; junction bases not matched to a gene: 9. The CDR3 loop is CASSGQDLYNEKLFF. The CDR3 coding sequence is TGTGCCAGCTCGGGACAGGACCTTTATAATGAAAAACTGTTTTTT. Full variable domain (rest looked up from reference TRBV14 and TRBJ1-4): EAGVTQFPSHSVIEKGQTVTLRCDPISGHDNLYWYRRVMGKEIKFLLHFVKESKQDESGMPNNRFLAERTGGTYSTLKVQPAELEDSGVYFCASSGQDLYNEKLFFGSGTQLSVL.

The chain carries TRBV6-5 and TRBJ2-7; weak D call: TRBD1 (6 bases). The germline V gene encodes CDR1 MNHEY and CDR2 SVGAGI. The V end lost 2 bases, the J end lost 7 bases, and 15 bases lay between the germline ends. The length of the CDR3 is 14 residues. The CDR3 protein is CASSYRQEVKEQYF. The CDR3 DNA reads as TGTGCCAGCAGTTACCGACAGGAGGTTAAAGAGCAGTACTTC.

CDR3 bases: TGTGCCAGCAGCTCCGGGACAACAAACACTGAAGCTTTCTTT. Amino acid sequence: CASSSGTTNTEAFF. The chain uses TRBV7-2 and TRBJ1-1; D is perhaps TRBD1 (6 bases). The CDR3 runs 14 residues. Germline assignment: CDR1 SGHTA and CDR2 FQGNSA. Between the trimmed V and J ends, which lost 4 bases and 2 bases, there was a span of 11 bases. Full variable domain (remainder filled in from reference TRBV7-2 and TRBJ1-1): GAGVSQSPSNKVTEKGKDVELRCDPISGHTALYWYRQSLGQGLEFLIYFQGNSAPDKSGLPSDRFSAERTGGSVSTLTIQRTQQEDSAVYLCASSSGTTNTEAFFGQGTRLTVV.

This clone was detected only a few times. The CDR3 coding sequence is TGCGCCAGCAGCCCTCAGGGATATAGCAATCAGCCCCAGCATTTT. This sequence encodes CASSPQGYSNQPQHF. The chain uses TRBV5-1 and TRBJ1-5; D may be TRBD1 (5 bases). The germline V gene encodes CDR1 SGHRS and CDR2 YFSETQ. The length of the CDR3 is 15 residues. V lost 4 bases to trimming and J lost 0 bases, with 11 bases between them.

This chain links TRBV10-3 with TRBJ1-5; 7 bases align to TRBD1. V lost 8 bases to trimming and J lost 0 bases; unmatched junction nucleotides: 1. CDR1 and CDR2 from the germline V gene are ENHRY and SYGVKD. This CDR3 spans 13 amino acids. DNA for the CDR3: TGTGCCATCGACAGGGTTAGCAATCAGCCCCAGCATTTT. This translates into CAIDRVSNQPQHF.